This section outlines one T cell receptor beta chain sequence together with its context. This entry comes from a study of blood T cells in healthy people across ages. Then a second PCR, running about 6 to 12 cycles, was carried out with a sample-barcoded 5' primer and a J-beta primer mix. A single record per CDR3 protein comes from TCRdb applying MiXCR to the 5' RACE reads. The sample holds approximately 670,000 distinct CDR3 sequences, roughly two fifths seen once. V lost 0 bases, J lost 8 bases, and 3 bases stayed unmatched. The V gene's germline CDR1 is SGDLS and CDR2 YYNGEE. The CDR3 is 15 amino acids.

This receptor was taken from a man older than 75 in good health. This rearrangement joins TRBV9 to TRBJ2-3; 13 nucleotides match TRBD2. The sequencing sample was made of blood. Written as DNA, the CDR3 is TGTGCCAGCAGCGTAGACACTAGCGGGAGGGGTACGCAGTATTTT. Its translation: CASSVDTSGRGTQYF.